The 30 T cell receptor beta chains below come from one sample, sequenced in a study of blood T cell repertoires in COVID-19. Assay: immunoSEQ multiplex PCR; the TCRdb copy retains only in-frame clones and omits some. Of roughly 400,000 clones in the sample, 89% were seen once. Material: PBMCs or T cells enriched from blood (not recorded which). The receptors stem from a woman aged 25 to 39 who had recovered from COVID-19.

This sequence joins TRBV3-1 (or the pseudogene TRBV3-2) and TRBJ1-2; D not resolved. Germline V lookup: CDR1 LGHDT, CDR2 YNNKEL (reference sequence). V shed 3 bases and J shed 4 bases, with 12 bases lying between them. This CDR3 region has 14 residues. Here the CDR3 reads CASSHNRDFYGYTF. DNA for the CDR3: TGTGCCAGCAGCCATAACCGGGATTTCTATGGCTACACCTTC.

CDR3 nucleotides: TGTGCCAGCAGTTTAAAGAGTAATTCACCCCTCCACTTT. Its translation: CASSLKSNSPLHF. The chain recombines TRBV12-3 or TRBV12-4 with TRBJ1-6; D unclear. V gave up 2 bases and J gave up 6 bases, with 5 bases separating them. The CDR3 loop spans 13 amino acids.

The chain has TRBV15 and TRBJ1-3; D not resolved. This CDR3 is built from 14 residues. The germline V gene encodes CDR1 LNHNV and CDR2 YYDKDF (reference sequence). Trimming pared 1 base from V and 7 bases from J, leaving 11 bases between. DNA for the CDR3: TGTGCCACCAGCAGAGGTCAAATCGGGAACACCATATATTTT. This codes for CATSRGQIGNTIYF.

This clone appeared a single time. DNA of the CDR3: TGTGCCAGCAGCGCAGATGCACAGGCAACCTACGAGCAGTACTTC. It translates to CASSADAQATYEQYF. This chain uses TRBV7-9 with TRBJ2-7; possibly TRBD1 for D (5 bases). The CDR3 consists of 15 residues. Germline V lookup: CDR1 SEHNR, CDR2 FQNEAQ (reference sequence). V lost 5 bases to trimming and J lost 2 bases, with 16 bases between them.

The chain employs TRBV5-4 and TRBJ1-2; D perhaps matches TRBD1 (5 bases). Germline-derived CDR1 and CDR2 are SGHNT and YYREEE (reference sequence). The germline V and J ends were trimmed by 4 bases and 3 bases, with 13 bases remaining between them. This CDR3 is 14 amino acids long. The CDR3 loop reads CASSPPRGDYGYTF. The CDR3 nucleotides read TGTGCCAGCAGCCCGCCACGGGGGGACTATGGCTACACCTTC.

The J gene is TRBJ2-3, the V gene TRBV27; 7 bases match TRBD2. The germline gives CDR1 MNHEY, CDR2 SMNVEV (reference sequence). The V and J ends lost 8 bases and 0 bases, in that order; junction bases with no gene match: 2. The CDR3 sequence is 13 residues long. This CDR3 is CASGEGSTDTQYF. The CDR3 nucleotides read TGTGCCAGCGGGGAGGGGAGCACAGATACGCAGTATTTT.

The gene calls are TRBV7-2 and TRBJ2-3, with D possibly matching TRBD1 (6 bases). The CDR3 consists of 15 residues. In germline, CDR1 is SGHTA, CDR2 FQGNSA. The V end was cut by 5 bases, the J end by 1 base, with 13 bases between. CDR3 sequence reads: CASSAQGGRTDTQYF. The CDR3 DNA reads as TGTGCCAGCAGCGCACAGGGTGGGCGCACAGATACGCAGTATTTT.

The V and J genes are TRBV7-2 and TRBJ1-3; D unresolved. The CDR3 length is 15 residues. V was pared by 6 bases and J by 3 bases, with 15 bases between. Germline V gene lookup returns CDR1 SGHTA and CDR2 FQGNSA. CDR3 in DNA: TGTGCCAGCAGTACATTGCGGGGTAATGGAAACACCATATATTTT. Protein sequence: CASSTLRGNGNTIYF.

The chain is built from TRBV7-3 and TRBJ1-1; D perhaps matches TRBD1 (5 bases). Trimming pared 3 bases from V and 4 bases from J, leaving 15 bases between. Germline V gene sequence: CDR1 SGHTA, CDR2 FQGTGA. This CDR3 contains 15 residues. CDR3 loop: CASSLRGAGRTEAFF. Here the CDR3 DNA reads TGTGCCAGCAGCTTGCGGGGCGCAGGTCGCACTGAAGCTTTCTTT.

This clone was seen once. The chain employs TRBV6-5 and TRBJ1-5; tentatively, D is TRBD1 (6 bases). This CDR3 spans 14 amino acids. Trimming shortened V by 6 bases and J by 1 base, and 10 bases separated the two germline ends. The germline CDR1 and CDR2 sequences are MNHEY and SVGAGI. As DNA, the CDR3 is TGTGCCAGCAGGCAGGGGACGAGCAATCAGCCCCAGCATTTT. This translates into CASRQGTSNQPQHF.

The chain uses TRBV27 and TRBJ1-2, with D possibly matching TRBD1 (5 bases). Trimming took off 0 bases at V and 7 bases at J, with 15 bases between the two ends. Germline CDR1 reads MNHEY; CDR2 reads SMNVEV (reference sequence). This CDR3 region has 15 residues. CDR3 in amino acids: CASSLSDSGFGGYTF. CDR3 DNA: TGTGCCAGCAGTTTATCCGACAGTGGGTTTGGTGGCTACACCTTC.

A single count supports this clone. In nucleotides, the CDR3 is TGCAGCGTTGCGAGCCCCCCCAATCAGCCCCAGCATTTT. This sequence encodes CSVASPPNQPQHF. The chain links TRBV29-1 to TRBJ1-5; the D is unclear. CDR3 length: 13 amino acids. Trimming removed 4 bases at V and 3 bases at J, with 10 bases between. CDR1 and CDR2 (germline): SQVTM, ANQGSEA.

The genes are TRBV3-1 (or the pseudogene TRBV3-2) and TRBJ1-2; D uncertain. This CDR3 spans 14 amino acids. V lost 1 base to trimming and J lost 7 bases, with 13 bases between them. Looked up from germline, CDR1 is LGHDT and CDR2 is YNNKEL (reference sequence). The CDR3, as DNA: TGTGCCAGCAGCCAAGTAGGCCGGGAGTCTGGCTACACCTTC. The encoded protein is CASSQVGRESGYTF.

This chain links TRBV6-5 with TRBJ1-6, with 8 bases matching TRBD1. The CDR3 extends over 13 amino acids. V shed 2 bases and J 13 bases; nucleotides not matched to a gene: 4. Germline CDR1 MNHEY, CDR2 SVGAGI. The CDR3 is CASSYGTGLPLHF. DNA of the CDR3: TGTGCCAGCAGTTACGGGACAGGCCTTCCCCTCCACTTT.

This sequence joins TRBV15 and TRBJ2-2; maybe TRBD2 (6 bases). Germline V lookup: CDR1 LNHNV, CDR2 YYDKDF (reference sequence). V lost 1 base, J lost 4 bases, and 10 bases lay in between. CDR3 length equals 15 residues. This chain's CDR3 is CATSRGPGLTGELFF. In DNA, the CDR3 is TGTGCCACCAGCAGAGGGCCGGGACTCACCGGGGAGCTGTTTTTT.

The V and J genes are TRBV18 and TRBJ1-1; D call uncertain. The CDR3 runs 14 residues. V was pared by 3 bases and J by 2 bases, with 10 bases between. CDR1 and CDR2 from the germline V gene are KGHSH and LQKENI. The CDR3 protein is CASSPPPRNTEAFF. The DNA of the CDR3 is TGTGCCAGCTCACCCCCCCCTAGAAACACTGAAGCTTTCTTT. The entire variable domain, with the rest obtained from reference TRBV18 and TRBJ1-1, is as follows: NAGVMQNPRHLVRRRGQEARLRCSPMKGHSHVYWYRQLPEEGLKFMVYLQKENIIDESGMPKERFSAEFPKEGPSILRIQQVVRGDSAAYFCASSPPPRNTEAFFGQGTRLTVV.

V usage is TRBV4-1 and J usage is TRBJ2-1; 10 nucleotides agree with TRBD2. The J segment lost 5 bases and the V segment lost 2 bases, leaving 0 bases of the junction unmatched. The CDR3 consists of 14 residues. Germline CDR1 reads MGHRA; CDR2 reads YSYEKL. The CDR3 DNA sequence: TGCGCCAGCAGCCAACTAGCGGGAGACAATGAGCAGTTCTTC. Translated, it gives CASSQLAGDNEQFF.

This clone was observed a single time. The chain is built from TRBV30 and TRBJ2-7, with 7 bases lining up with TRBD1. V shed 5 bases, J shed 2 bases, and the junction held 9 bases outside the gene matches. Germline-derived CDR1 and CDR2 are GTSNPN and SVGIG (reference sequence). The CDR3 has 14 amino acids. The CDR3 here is CAWLRRDSAYEQYF. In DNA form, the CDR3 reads TGTGCCTGGCTCCGCCGGGACAGTGCCTACGAGCAGTACTTC.

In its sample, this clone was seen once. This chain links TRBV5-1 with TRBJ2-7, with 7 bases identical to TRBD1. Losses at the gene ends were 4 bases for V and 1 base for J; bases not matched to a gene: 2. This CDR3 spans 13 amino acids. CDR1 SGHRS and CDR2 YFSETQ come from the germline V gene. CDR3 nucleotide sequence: TGCGCCAGCAGCGACAGGGATTCCTACGAGCAGTACTTC. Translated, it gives CASSDRDSYEQYF.

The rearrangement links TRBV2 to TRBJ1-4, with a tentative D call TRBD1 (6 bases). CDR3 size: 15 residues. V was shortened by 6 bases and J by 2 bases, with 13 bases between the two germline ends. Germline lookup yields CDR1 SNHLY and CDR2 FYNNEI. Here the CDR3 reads CASRYSGATNEKLFF. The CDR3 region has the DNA TGTGCCAGCAGATACTCAGGGGCGACTAATGAAAAACTGTTTTTT.

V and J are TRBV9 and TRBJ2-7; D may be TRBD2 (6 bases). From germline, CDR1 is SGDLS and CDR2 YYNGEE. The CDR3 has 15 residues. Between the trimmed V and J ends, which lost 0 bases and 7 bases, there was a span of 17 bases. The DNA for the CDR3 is TGTGCCAGCAGCGTAGCTGGAGGGACCCAAGAGGAGCAGTACTTC. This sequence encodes CASSVAGGTQEEQYF.

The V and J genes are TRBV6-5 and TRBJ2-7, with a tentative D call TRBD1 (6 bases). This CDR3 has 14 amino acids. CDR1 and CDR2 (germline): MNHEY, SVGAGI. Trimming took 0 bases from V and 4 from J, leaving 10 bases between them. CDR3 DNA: TGTGCCAGCAGTTACTCGGATAGGGGGTACGAGCAGTACTTC. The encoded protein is CASSYSDRGYEQYF.

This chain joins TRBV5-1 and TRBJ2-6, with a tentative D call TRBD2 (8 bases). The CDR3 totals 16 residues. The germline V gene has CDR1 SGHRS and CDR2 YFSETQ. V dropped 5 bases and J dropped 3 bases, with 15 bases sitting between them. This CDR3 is CASSSGGTDGANVLTF. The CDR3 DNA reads TGCGCCAGCAGTTCGGGGGGGACAGATGGGGCCAACGTCCTGACTTTC.

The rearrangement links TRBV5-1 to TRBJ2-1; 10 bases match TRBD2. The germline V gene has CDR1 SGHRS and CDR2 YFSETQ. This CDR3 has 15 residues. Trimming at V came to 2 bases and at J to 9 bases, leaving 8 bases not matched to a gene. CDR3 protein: CASSLELAGFAEQFF. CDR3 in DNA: TGCGCCAGCAGCTTAGAACTAGCGGGATTCGCTGAGCAGTTCTTC.

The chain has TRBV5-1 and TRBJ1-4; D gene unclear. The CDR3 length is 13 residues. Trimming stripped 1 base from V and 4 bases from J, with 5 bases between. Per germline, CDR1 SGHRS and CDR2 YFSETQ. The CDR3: CASSLLVNEKLFF. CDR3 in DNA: TGCGCCAGCAGCTTGCTAGTTAATGAAAAACTGTTTTTT.

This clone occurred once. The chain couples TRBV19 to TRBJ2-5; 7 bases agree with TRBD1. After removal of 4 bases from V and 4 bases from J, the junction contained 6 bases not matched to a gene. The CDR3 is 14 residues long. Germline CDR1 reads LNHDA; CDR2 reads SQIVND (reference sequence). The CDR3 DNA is TGTGCCAGTAGTAGAGAAAGGGGGCGAGAGACCCAGTACTTC. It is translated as CASSRERGRETQYF.

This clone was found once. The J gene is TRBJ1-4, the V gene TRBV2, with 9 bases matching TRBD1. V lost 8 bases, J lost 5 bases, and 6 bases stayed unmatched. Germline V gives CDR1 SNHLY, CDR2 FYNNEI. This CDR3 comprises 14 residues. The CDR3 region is CASDTGTGNEKLFF. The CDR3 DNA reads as TGTGCCAGCGATACCGGGACAGGGAATGAAAAACTGTTTTTT.

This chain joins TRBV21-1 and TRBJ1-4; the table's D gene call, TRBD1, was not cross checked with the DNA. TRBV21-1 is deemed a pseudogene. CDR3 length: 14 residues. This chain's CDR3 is CASSTRGLGEKLFF. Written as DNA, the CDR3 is TGTGCCAGCAGCACCAGGGGGTTGGGGGAAAAACTGTTTTTT.

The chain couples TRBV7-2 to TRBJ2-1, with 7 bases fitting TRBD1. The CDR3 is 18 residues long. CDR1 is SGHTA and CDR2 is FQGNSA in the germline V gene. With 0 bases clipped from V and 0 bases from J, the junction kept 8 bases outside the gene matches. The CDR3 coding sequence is TGTGCCAGCAGCTTAGCGATTGGACAGGCGAGCTCCTACAATGAGCAGTTCTTC. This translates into CASSLAIGQASSYNEQFF.

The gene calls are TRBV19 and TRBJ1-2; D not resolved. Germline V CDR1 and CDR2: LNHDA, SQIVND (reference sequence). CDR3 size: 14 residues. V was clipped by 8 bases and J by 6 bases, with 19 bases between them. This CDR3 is CASRTLGQAHGYTF. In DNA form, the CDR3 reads TGTGCCAGTCGAACCCTTGGTCAGGCCCATGGCTACACCTTC.